This TCR beta chain stems from a study of cytomegalovirus exposure and HLA in healthy donors. Study results and limitations: Researchers reported in a later analysis that a missense DCLRE1C variant was tied to TCR beta V- and J-gene trimming.

At sampling all donors were nominally healthy, likely with unrecorded immune exposures. The length of the CDR3 is 15 residues. V lost 1 base and J 7 bases, leaving 17 bases between the germline ends. The germline V gene has CDR1 SGHTA and CDR2 FQGTGA. Primers: 60 Vbeta forward and 13 Jbeta reverse. Data came from immunoSEQ multiplex PCR; TCRdb stores just in-frame clones and leaves some out. The sample records about 140,000 clones, about 80% being singletons. Concerning this clone: Its antigen is undetermined.

The TCR was taken from a woman aged 60 to 75 in good health and CMV-seropositive. Sequencing used PBMCs. V gene TRBV7-3 combines with J gene TRBJ2-7, with D possibly being TRBD1 (6 bases). The DNA for the CDR3 is TGTGCCAGCAGCTTAAGGGCAGGGGATCCGGGGGAGCAGTACTTC. Protein sequence: CASSLRAGDPGEQYF.